This passage covers 8 T cell receptor beta chains from one sample sequenced in a study of metastatic and nonmetastatic thyroid tumors. TCRdb re-called the PCR reads through MiXCR. The table has tens of thousands of clones, about 25% seen once; the top ten hold roughly a fifth. Thyroid surgery was performed in patients who had received no treatment beforehand. The sample taken for sequencing was blood. Every receptor here comes from a female donor with papillary thyroid cancer or a benign thyroid nodule (not recorded which). Some clones in this sample may be carry-over from other donors' samples.

Many counts were recorded for this clone. V and J are TRBV18 and TRBJ2-5; D remains ambiguous. Germline V gene sequence: CDR1 KGHSH, CDR2 LQKENI. Between the trimmed V and J ends, which lost 5 bases and 1 base, there was a span of 5 bases. CDR3 length: 12 residues. The CDR3: CASSSVQETQYF. The CDR3 nucleotides are TGTGCCAGCTCATCGGTCCAAGAGACCCAGTACTTC.

This clone was seen only once. The rearrangement links TRBV11-3 to TRBJ2-7; D may be TRBD2 (5 bases). Trimming removed 4 bases from V and 3 bases from J, with 16 bases in between. Germline V gene lookup returns CDR1 SGHNT and CDR2 YENEEA. CDR3 length: 15 residues. The CDR3 protein is CASSSKVRVHYEQYF. The CDR3 region has the DNA TGTGCCAGCAGCTCAAAGGTGCGGGTACACTACGAGCAGTACTTC.

The J gene is TRBJ1-1, the V gene TRBV5-5; TRBD1 matches at 7 bases. The ends lost 4 bases at V and 1 base at J; junction bases unmatched: 7. This CDR3 has 15 amino acids. Germline CDR1 reads SGHKS; CDR2 reads YYEKEE (reference sequence). In DNA, the CDR3 is TGTGCCAGCAGCCACTGGACAGGAACGAACACTGAAGCTTTCTTT. Translated, it gives CASSHWTGTNTEAFF.

This chain uses TRBV6-2 or TRBV6-3 with TRBJ2-7; D might be TRBD1 (5 bases). Germline CDR1 reads MNHEY; CDR2 reads SVGEGT. The CDR3 is 12 residues long. V was clipped by 6 bases and J by 7 bases, with 13 bases between them. The CDR3 nucleotides read TGTGCCAGCAGCCCCGGACACCTAGAGCAGTACTTC. Translating gives CASSPGHLEQYF.

This clone came up a few times. This chain joins TRBV6-1 and TRBJ2-2; 8 positions agree with TRBD2. Germline V CDR1 and CDR2: MNHNS, SASEGT. CDR3 length equals 15 residues. V lost 5 bases to trimming and J lost 3 bases; unmatched junction nucleotides: 5. This CDR3 reads CASSQGAGDTGELFF. CDR3 DNA: TGTGCCAGCAGTCAGGGAGCGGGAGACACCGGGGAGCTGTTTTTT.

The chain recombines TRBV6-5 with TRBJ2-1; perhaps TRBD1 as D (5 bases). V lost 2 bases to trimming and J lost 2 bases, with 13 bases between them. The CDR3 contains 16 residues. Germline CDR1 is MNHEY and CDR2 is SVGAGI. CDR3: CASSYEARATYNEQFF. CDR3 DNA: TGTGCCAGCAGTTACGAAGCCAGGGCTACCTACAATGAGCAGTTCTTC.

This clone was observed many times. The V and J genes are TRBV7-2 and TRBJ2-7, with TRBD1 matching over 7 bases. Germline CDR1 SGHTA, CDR2 FQGNSA. The CDR3 has 14 amino acids. V lost 5 bases, J lost 2 bases, and 6 bases stayed unmatched. The DNA of the CDR3 is TGTGCCAGCAGCCCGTATACAGGGGCCTACGAGCAGTACTTC. Translation: CASSPYTGAYEQYF.

The rearrangement links TRBV5-1 to TRBJ2-7, with 11 bases aligning to TRBD2. This CDR3 comprises 17 residues. V shed 4 bases, J shed 0 bases, and the junction held 9 bases outside the gene matches. CDR1 is SGHRS and CDR2 is YFSETQ in the germline V gene. CDR3 in amino acids: CASSTWTSGLSSYEQYF. The CDR3 coding sequence is TGCGCCAGCAGCACCTGGACTAGCGGGTTGAGCTCCTACGAGCAGTACTTC.